Below are 4 T cell receptor beta chains sequenced from a single sample in a study of blood T cells in healthy people across ages (dated by TCRdb to between 2014 and 2016). Library creation used 5' RACE. The instrument was an Illumina HiSeq 2500. A second roughly 6 to 11 cycle PCR used a sample-barcoded 5' primer and a J-beta primer mix. TCRdb reprocessed the public reads (quality trimming at Q25 with fastp, clone calling with MiXCR) and kept in-frame beta chains. Each CDR3 protein appears once, grouped with its most common genes and DNA. The sample contains hundreds of thousands of distinct CDR3 sequences, roughly a quarter of them found a single time. The ten largest clones add up to approximately 3.7% of the sample. These data were likewise used in another study, on T cells of mothers and their children.

The sample taken for sequencing was blood. Every receptor here comes from a boy aged 2 to 9 in good health.

Ten or more counts support this clonotype. The V and J genes are TRBV27 and TRBJ1-2, with a possible D match to TRBD1 (6 bases). CDR3 length: 15 residues. Per the germline V gene, CDR1 is MNHEY and CDR2 is SMNVEV (reference sequence). Trimming pared 5 bases from V and 0 bases from J, leaving 13 bases between. The CDR3 here is CASSIRSGANYGYTF. The CDR3 DNA reads TGTGCCAGCAGTATCCGTTCAGGGGCTAACTATGGCTACACCTTC.

The gene calls are TRBV7-8 and TRBJ1-4, with D possibly matching TRBD1 (6 bases). The germline V gene encodes CDR1 SGHVS and CDR2 FQNEAQ. CDR3 length equals 16 residues. Trimming stripped 2 bases from V and 8 bases from J, with 18 bases between. CDR3 amino acids: CASSLPEQGPKEKLFF. The CDR3 DNA reads as TGTGCCAGCAGCTTACCCGAACAGGGCCCGAAGGAAAAACTGTTTTTT. The variable domain in full, completed from reference TRBV7-8 and TRBJ1-4, reads GAGVSQSPRYKVAKRGQDVALRCDPISGHVSLFWYQQALGQGPEFLTYFQNEAQLDKSGLPSDRFFAERPEGSVSTLKIQRTQQEDSAVYLCASSLPEQGPKEKLFFGSGTQLSVL.

J is TRBJ2-5 and V is TRBV11-2; D is possibly TRBD1 (5 bases). V was trimmed by 3 bases and J by 5 bases, leaving 13 bases between them. Per the germline V gene, CDR1 is SGHAT and CDR2 is FQNNGV. This CDR3 region has 14 residues. CDR3 loop: CASSFGALRETQYF. The CDR3 DNA reads as TGTGCCAGCAGCTTTGGGGCACTGAGGGAGACCCAGTACTTC.

This clonotype was detected once. The rearrangement uses TRBV7-9 and TRBJ2-5; D gene uncertain. The V gene lost 7 bases and the J gene lost 5 bases, with 14 bases spanning the gap. Germline V gene sequence: CDR1 SEHNR, CDR2 FQNEAQ (reference sequence). The CDR3 loop spans 13 amino acids. CDR3: CASTSPSRETQYF. The CDR3 region has the DNA TGTGCCAGCACCTCGCCCTCCCGTGAGACCCAGTACTTC. Full variable domain (remainder filled in from reference TRBV7-9 and TRBJ2-5): DTGVSQNPRHKITKRGQNVTFRCDPISEHNRLYWYRQTLGQGPEFLTYFQNEAQLEKSRLLSDRFSAERPKGSFSTLEIQRTEQGDSAMYLCASTSPSRETQYFGPGTRLLVL.